This entry is about one T cell receptor beta chain. Its binding antigen is unknown. A much more abundant neighbour one base away suggests this may be a read error. From the germline V gene (reference sequence), CDR1 is MNHEY and CDR2 is SMNVEV. The CDR3 spans 13 residues, from the cysteine through the phenylalanine. Only the CDR3 part of the read is kept: 39 bases, read in frame from the first base. This record comes from a study of blood T cells in healthy people across ages (dated by TCRdb to between 2015 and 2016). With respect to the entire study: In model experiments, roughly one uniquely barcoded TCR beta cDNA molecule per two T cells was captured by template switching. Using deep sequencing normalized with unique cDNA molecular identifiers, the study measured how TCR beta repertoire diversity changes with age. Four age groups were formed from the donors: young (average 16 years), middle-aged (roughly 38), aged (around 68) and long-lived (approximately 78). To avoid experimental bias, donors of different ages were spread randomly across the sequencing lanes. Two additional independent replicas of 1 million unique cDNA reads from the same blood draw were analyzed for two donors (one aged 18 to 30 and one aged 80 or older).

Study-wide conclusions, independent of this receptor: Because profiling used bulk unsorted PBMCs, naive and antigen-experienced compartments could not be compared conclusively. Compared with the aged group, the long-lived group had more naive CD4+ T cells, fewer expanded clones and increased TCR diversity, suggesting age selection. Estimates of total diversity based on one million sequenced T cells were regarded as lower bounds and as underestimates. Observed TCR beta diversity per million T cells fell roughly linearly with age, and a significant reduction was already apparent by age approximately 40. The CMV infection status of donors was not known, potentially confounding age-related changes in expanded clonotypes. The percentage of naive T cells measured by flow cytometry correlated strongly with observed TCR beta diversity.

The donors were roughly 39 Caucasian individuals from Russia, aged 6 to 90 years, who were systemically healthy. Each donor gave roughly 9.5 milliliters of peripheral blood, collected into EDTA-treated Vacutainer tubes. Ficoll-Paque density-gradient centrifugation was used to isolate PBMCs, with at least 7 million per sample. Total RNA, at least 5 micrograms per sample, was extracted from PBMCs with Trizol reagent. Naive CD45RAhigh/CD27high T cell percentages were measured by flow cytometry on a PBMC aliquot from every donor. The library was made by 5' RACE. Sequenced on an Illumina HiSeq 2500. A second PCR of about 6 to 12 cycles was performed with a sample-barcoded 5' primer and a J-beta primer mix. A unique molecular identifier was introduced onto each TCR beta cDNA molecule by a template-switch 5' adaptor carrying 12 random nucleotides. At least 2.5 million CDR3-containing paired-end reads were obtained from each sample. First-strand cDNA was synthesized from all RNA with the Mint cDNA synthesis kit, primed by a TRBC-specific oligonucleotide. Following uracil-DNA glycosylase treatment, a first 18-cycle PCR with universal primers M1SS and BC2_uni_R was performed on all cDNA. The original methods were these. For normalization, 1 million high-quality reads, each with a distinct molecular identifier, were randomly selected from each sample. Instead of being binned into consensus sequences, reads that shared molecular identifiers were thrown out. MiTCR, run with a Q25 quality threshold and the strictest error-elimination algorithm, handled CDR3 identification, clonotype clustering and error correction. A nonparametric unseen species model using Euler transformation provided a lower-bound estimate of total TCR beta diversity. The public reads were reanalyzed by TCRdb: fastp trimming at Q25, MiXCR alignment, in-frame beta chains only. Rows with one shared CDR3 protein collapse into an entry with the most common genes and DNA. TCRdb assigned the V and J calls; the authors' analysis was not used. The sample includes roughly 800,000 distinct CDR3 sequences, with over 45% observed a single time. The ten largest account for approximately 20% of the sample.

The material sequenced was blood. The receptor's source is a man aged 25 to 45 in good health. This sequence uses TRBV27 and TRBJ2-7, with no confidently assigned D gene. The CDR3 in this case is CASSFGFSSEQYF. The nucleotide sequence reads TGTGCCAGCAGTTTTGGATTCTCCTCCGAGCAGTACTTC.